The TCR beta chain under discussion was sequenced for a study of cytomegalovirus exposure and HLA in healthy donors. Unmatched junction bases numbered 5, after V lost 3 bases and J lost 0 bases. Germline lookup yields CDR1 SGHRS and CDR2 YFSETQ. The CDR3 is 16 residues long. Broader study findings: Reportedly, diagnosis of cytomegalovirus status by the classifier showed high specificity and sensitivity. Common viral pathogens (according to a later analysis) appeared linked to several of the most significant clusters. In a later analysis, productive TCRs from donors in an Asian-associated ancestry cluster reportedly carried fewer N-insertions than the cohort mean.

The PCR made use of 60 Vbeta and 13 Jbeta primers. Per the original methods: In a later analysis, roughly 10 million of about 80 million unique beta chains occurred in at least two donors. TCRdb's table, derived via immunoSEQ multiplex PCR, lists solely in-frame clones and lacks some. Clonal size and the V and J genes are those of that table, whereas D and trimming came from the DNA. The sample contains around 96,000 clones, 80% of which appear only once. As to this clone: The antigen is not known.

Sequenced input: PBMCs. This clonotype was obtained from a man between 18 and 29 years old in good health and CMV-seronegative. The rearrangement uses TRBV5-1 and TRBJ2-3; 9 bases align to TRBD2. In DNA, the CDR3 is TGCGCCAGCAGCTCTTCTAGCGGGGTCAGCACAGATACGCAGTATTTT. Translating gives CASSSSSGVSTDTQYF.